These T cell receptor beta chains were read from a single sample in a study of T cell responses to AZD1222 COVID-19 vaccine. TCRdb keeps only in-frame clones here, not all; method: immunoSEQ multiplex PCR. The profile shows around 130,000 clones, roughly 86% of them singletons. Material: peripheral blood, obtained on day 0 of AZD1222 vaccination. These receptors all come from an adult in good health. The CDR3 runs from the conserved cysteine through the conserved F or W. Each record gives: V gene, CDR3 length, clone size, D gene, J gene, CDR3 protein, CDR3 DNA. The D gene is left open where the match is weak. The listing skips clone size in some rows; elsewhere it reads once, few, many or a size class.

V: TRBV5-8
length: 13
size: NA
D: NA
J: TRBJ1-2
CDR3: CASSLEQARYYTF
DNA: TGTGCCAGCAGCTTGGAACAGGCCCGGTACTACACCTTC

V: TRBV10-3
length: 16
size: NA
D: NA
J: TRBJ2-2
CDR3: CAISEFRPGESGELFF
DNA: TGTGCCATCAGTGAGTTTAGGCCAGGGGAGTCCGGGGAGCTGTTTTTT

V: TRBV5-8
length: 15
size: few
D: NA
J: TRBJ1-4
CDR3: CASSPPGRFNEKLFF
DNA: TGTGCCAGCAGCCCCCCGGGGCGGTTTAATGAAAAACTGTTTTTT

V: TRBV5-1
length: 14
size: NA
D: TRBD1
J: TRBJ1-4
CDR3: CASRQGQSNEKLFF
DNA: TGCGCCAGCAGACAGGGACAGTCTAATGAAAAACTGTTTTTT

V: TRBV6-5
length: 15
size: NA
D: TRBD1
J: TRBJ2-7
CDR3: CASRKGQGKGYEQYF
DNA: TGTGCCAGCAGAAAAGGACAGGGGAAGGGGTACGAGCAGTACTTC

V: TRBV5-4
length: 13
size: medium-sized
D: TRBD1
J: TRBJ2-7
CDR3: CASSADREHEQYF
DNA: TGTGCCAGCAGCGCGGACAGGGAACACGAGCAGTACTTC

V: TRBV5-1
length: 16
size: few
D: NA
J: TRBJ2-6
CDR3: CASSLGRYAGANVLTF
DNA: TGCGCCAGCAGCTTGGGACGGTACGCTGGGGCCAACGTCCTGACTTTC

V: TRBV4-3
length: 16
size: once
D: TRBD1
J: TRBJ2-5
CDR3: CASSQDLTGGRETQYF
DNA: TGCGCCAGCAGCCAGGACCTGACAGGGGGCAGGGAGACCCAGTACTTC

V: TRBV5-1
length: 13
size: NA
D: TRBD1
J: TRBJ2-7
CDR3: CASSNRGPYEQYF
DNA: TGCGCCAGCAGCAACAGGGGACCCTACGAGCAGTACTTC

V: TRBV6-2/TRBV6-3
length: 15
size: NA
D: NA
J: TRBJ1-1
CDR3: CASSTHSGGNTEAFF
DNA: TGTGCCAGCAGTACCCACAGCGGCGGGAACACTGAAGCTTTCTTT

V: TRBV10-1
length: 14
size: NA
D: NA
J: TRBJ2-2
CDR3: CASSEYRGTGELFF
DNA: TGCGCCAGCAGTGAGTACAGAGGAACCGGGGAGCTGTTTTTT

V: TRBV5-1
length: 14
size: NA
D: TRBD1
J: TRBJ1-2
CDR3: CASSRETGSYGYTF
DNA: TGCGCCAGCAGCCGAGAGACAGGGTCCTATGGCTACACCTTC

V: TRBV4-1
length: 15
size: NA
D: TRBD1
J: TRBJ2-7
CDR3: CASSQLRQGPYEQYF
DNA: TGCGCCAGCAGCCAACTCCGACAGGGGCCCTACGAGCAGTACTTC

V: TRBV12-3/TRBV12-4
length: 13
size: NA
D: NA
J: TRBJ2-7
CDR3: CATGVQGNSEQYF
DNA: TGTGCCACGGGTGTACAGGGCAATTCCGAGCAGTACTTC

V: TRBV11-3
length: 14
size: once
D: NA
J: TRBJ2-1
CDR3: CASSSRVIYNEQFF
DNA: TGTGCCAGCAGCTCCCGAGTGATCTACAATGAGCAGTTCTTC

V: TRBV13
length: 14
size: NA
D: NA
J: TRBJ1-6
CDR3: CASSFARESSPLHF
DNA: TGTGCCAGCAGCTTCGCCAGGGAAAGTTCACCCCTCCACTTT

V: TRBV2
length: 15
size: once
D: TRBD1
J: TRBJ1-6
CDR3: CASRGQGTYNSPLHF
DNA: TGTGCCAGCAGGGGACAGGGCACCTATAATTCACCCCTCCACTTT

V: TRBV6-5
length: 13
size: NA
D: NA
J: TRBJ1-1
CDR3: CASSYRGRTEAFF
DNA: TGTGCCAGCAGTTACAGGGGTCGCACTGAAGCTTTCTTT

V: TRBV2
length: 13
size: NA
D: NA
J: TRBJ1-1
CDR3: CASRKRVNTEAFF
DNA: TGTGCCAGCAGAAAACGGGTGAACACTGAAGCTTTCTTT

V: TRBV27
length: 18
size: NA
D: TRBD1
J: TRBJ1-2
CDR3: CASSYHNDGGRGYYGYTF
DNA: TGTGCCAGCAGCTACCACAACGACGGCGGCAGGGGGTACTATGGCTACACCTTC

V: TRBV3-1/TRBV3-2
length: 15
size: NA
D: TRBD1
J: TRBJ1-1
CDR3: CASGPGTGLVQGAFF
DNA: TGTGCCAGCGGTCCCGGGACAGGACTTGTACAAGGAGCTTTCTTT

V: TRBV9
length: 15
size: NA
D: NA
J: TRBJ2-3
CDR3: CASSRGASGTDTQYF
DNA: TGTGCCAGCAGCCGAGGGGCTAGCGGCACAGATACGCAGTATTTT